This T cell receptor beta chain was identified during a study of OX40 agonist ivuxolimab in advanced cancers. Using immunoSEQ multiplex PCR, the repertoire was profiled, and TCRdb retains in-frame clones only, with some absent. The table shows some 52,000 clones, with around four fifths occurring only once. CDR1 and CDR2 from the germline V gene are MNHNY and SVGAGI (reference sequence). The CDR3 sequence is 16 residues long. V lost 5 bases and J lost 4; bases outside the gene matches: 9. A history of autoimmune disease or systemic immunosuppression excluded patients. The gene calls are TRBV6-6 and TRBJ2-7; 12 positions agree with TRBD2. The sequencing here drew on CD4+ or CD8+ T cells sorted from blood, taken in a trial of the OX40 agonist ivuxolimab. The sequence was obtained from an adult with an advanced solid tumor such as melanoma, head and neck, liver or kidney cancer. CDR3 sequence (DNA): TGTGCCAGCAGTACCGGACTAGCGGGAACGTGGTACGAGCAGTACTTC. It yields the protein CASSTGLAGTWYEQYF.